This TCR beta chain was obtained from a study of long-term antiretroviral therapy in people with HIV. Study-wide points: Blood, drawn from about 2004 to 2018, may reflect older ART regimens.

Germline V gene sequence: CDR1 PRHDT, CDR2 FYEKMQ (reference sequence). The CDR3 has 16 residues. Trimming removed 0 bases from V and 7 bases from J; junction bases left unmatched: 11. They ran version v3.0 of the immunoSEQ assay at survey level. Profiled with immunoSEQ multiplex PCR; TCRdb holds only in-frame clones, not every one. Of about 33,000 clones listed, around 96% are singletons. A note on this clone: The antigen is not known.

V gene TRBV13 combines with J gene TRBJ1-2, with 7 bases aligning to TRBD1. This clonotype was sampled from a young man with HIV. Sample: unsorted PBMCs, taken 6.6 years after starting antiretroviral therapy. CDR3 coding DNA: TGTGCCAGCAGCTTAGGGGGACAGACGGGAGGTCGTGGCTACACCTTC. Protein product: CASSLGGQTGGRGYTF.